This TCR beta chain emerged from a study of blood T cell repertoires in COVID-19. This clone was seen a handful of times. This CDR3 spans 12 amino acids. The V end lost 6 bases, the J end lost 2 bases, and 7 bases lay between the germline ends. CDR1 and CDR2 (germline): MNHEY, SVGAGI. Here immunoSEQ multiplex PCR was the method, and the copy in TCRdb shows in-frame clones only, minus some. This table holds approximately 130,000 clones, roughly 79% found once. Sequencing was performed on peripheral blood. The chain uses TRBV6-5 and TRBJ2-5; D gene uncertain. This clonotype was sampled from a human donor in a cohort sampled during active COVID-19. CDR3 region: CASSRKQETQYF. In DNA form, the CDR3 reads TGTGCCAGCAGCCGTAAACAAGAGACCCAGTACTTC.